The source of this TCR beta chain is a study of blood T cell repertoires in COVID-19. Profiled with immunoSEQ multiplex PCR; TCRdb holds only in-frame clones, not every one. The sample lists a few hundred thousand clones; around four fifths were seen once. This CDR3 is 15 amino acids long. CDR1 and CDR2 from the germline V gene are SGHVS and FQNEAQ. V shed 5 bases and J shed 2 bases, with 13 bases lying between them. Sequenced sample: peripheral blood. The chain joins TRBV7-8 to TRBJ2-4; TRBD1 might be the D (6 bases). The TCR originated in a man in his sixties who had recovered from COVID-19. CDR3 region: CASSLSRGTKNIQYF. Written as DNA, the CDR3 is TGTGCCAGCAGCCTCAGCAGGGGAACCAAAAACATTCAGTACTTC.